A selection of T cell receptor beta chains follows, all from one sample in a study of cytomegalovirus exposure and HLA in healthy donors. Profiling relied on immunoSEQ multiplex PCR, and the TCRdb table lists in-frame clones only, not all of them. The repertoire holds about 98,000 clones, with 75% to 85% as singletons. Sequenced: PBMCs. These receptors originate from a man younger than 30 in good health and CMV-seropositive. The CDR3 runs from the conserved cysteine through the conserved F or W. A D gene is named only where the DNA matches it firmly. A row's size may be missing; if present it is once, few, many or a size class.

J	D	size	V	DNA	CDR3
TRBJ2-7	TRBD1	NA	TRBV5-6	TGTGCCAGCAGCTTAGCGGACAGGGTCTACGAGCAGTACTTC	CASSLADRVYEQYF
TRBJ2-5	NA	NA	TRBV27	TGTGCCAGCAGCTTCGGGGGGCGCGGGAGCGAGACCCAGTACTTC	CASSFGGRGSETQYF
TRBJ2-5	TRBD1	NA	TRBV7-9	TGTGCCAGCAGCCCCAGGGGGGAGACCCAGTACTTC	CASSPRGETQYF
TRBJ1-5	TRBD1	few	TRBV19	TGTGCCAGTAGTATAGGGGGAGGACAGGGGAGTCAGCCCCAGCATTTT	CASSIGGGQGSQPQHF
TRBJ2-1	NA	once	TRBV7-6	TGTGCCAGCAGCTTTGACACCAATGAGCAGTTCTTC	CASSFDTNEQFF
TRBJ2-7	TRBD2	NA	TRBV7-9	TGTGCCAGCAGCGCCTCTAGCGGGGGGGAACTCGGGATCGAGCAGTACTTC	CASSASSGGELGIEQYF
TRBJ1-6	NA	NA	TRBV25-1	TGTGCCAGCAGTGAAGCGGGGAGAGATTCACCCCTCCACTTT	CASSEAGRDSPLHF
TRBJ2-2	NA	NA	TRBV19	TGTGCCAGTAGTATCGGGACACCGAACACCGGGGAGCTGTTTTTT	CASSIGTPNTGELFF
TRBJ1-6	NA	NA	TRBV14	TGTGCCAGCAGCCAAGACGGGGGGGTGCCACCCCTCCACTTT	CASSQDGGVPPLHF
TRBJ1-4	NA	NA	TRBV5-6	TGTGCCAGCAGCTTAAGCGGGGGGCAGGGGGAAAAACTGTTTTTT	CASSLSGGQGEKLFF
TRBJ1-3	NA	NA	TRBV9	TGTGCCAGCAGCGCACGAGGACAGATTGGAAACACCATATATTTT	CASSARGQIGNTIYF
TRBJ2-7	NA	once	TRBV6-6	TGTGCCACCAGTATAATCGGGATTCAGTACTTC	CATSIIGIQYF
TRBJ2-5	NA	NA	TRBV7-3	TGTGCCAGCAGCTTAAATGGGGCAGAGACCCAGTACTTC	CASSLNGAETQYF
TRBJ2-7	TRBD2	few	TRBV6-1	TGTGCCAGCGTGGTGACTAGCGGACCCTACGAGCAGTACTTC	CASVVTSGPYEQYF
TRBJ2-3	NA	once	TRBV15	TGTGCCACCAGCAGAGTGTGGGGGGGCACAGATACGCAGTATTTT	CATSRVWGGTDTQYF
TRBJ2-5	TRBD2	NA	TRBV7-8	TGTGCCAGCAGCTTAGAGCGGGGGGGCCGGGAGACCCAGTACTTC	CASSLERGGRETQYF
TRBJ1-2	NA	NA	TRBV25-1	TGTGCCAGCAGTGACTGGAGGAATGGCTACACCTTC	CASSDWRNGYTF
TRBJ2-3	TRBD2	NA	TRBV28	TGTGCCAGCAGCCGGCGGGGGGCGGGCACAGATACGCAGTATTTT	CASSRRGAGTDTQYF
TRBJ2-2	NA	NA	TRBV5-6	TGTGCCAGCAGCTTGGCAAACAGGCACACCGGGGAGCTGTTTTTT	CASSLANRHTGELFF
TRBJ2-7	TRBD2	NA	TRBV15	TGTGCCACCAGCAGAGACCGCGGGGGGGCCTCCTCTTTGTACGAGCAGTACTTC	CATSRDRGGASSLYEQYF
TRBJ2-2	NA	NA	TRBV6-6	TGTGCCAGCAGTTATCAGGGTAACACCGGGGAGCTGTTTTTT	CASSYQGNTGELFF
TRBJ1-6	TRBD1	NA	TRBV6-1	TGTGCCAGCGGGGCTTTGACAGGGTATAATTCACCCCTCCACTTT	CASGALTGYNSPLHF
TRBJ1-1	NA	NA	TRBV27	TGTGCCAGCAGTTTACAGAAGAACACTGAAGCTTTCTTT	CASSLQKNTEAFF
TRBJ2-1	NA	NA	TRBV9	TGTGCCAGCAGCGTAAGGGGGGGGGTTAACAATGAGCAGTTCTTC	CASSVRGGVNNEQFF
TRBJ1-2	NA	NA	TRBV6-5	TGTGCCAGCAGTTCAGAGACTTATGGCTACACCTTC	CASSSETYGYTF
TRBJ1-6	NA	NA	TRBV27	TGTGCCAGCAGTCCATATCGGGGTTCACCCCTCCACTTT	CASSPYRGSPLHF
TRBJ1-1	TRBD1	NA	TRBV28	TGTGCCAGCAGCCATCCACAGGGGGCGGCTTTCTTT	CASSHPQGAAFF
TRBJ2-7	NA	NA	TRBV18	TGTGCCAGCTCACCTCTACCATTTTCAGCGCTGAAACAGGGCAGCTCCTACGAGCAGTACTTC	CASSPLPFSALKQGSSYEQYF
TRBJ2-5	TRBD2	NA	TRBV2	TGTGCCGGGGGACTAGCGGGGGTTCAAGAGACCCAGTACTTC	CAGGLAGVQETQYF